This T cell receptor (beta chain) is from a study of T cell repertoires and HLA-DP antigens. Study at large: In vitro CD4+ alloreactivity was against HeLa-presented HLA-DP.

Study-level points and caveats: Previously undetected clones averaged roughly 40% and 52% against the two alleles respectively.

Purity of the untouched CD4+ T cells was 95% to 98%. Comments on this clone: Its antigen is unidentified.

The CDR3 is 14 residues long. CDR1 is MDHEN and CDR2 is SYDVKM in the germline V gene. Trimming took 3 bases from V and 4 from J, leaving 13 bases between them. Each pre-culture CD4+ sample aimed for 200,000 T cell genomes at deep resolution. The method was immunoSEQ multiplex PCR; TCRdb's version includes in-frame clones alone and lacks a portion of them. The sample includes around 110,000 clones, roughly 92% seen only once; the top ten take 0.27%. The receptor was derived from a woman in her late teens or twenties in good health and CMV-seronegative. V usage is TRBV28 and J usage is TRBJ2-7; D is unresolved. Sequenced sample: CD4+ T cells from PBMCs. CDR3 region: CASSFPVVSYEQYF. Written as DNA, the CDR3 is TGTGCCAGCAGTTTTCCGGTGGTTAGTTACGAGCAGTACTTC.